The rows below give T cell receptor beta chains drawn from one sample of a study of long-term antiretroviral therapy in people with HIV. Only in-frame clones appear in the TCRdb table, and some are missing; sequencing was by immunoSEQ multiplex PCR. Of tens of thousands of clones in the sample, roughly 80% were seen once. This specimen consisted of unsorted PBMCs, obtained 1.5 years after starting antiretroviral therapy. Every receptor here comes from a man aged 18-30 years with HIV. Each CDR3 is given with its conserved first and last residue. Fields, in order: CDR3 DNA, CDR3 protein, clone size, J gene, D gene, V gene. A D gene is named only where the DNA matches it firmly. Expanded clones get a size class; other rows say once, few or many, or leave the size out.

CDR3nt: TGTGCCAGTAGTATTGGAGCGCAGCCCTCTGGAAACACCATATATTTT; CDR3aa: CASSIGAQPSGNTIYF; abundance: few; j_gene: TRBJ1-3; d_gene: NA; v_gene: TRBV19
CDR3nt: TGCGCCAGCAGCCAAGTACCGGACACCGGGGAGCTGTTTTTT; CDR3aa: CASSQVPDTGELFF; abundance: once; j_gene: TRBJ2-2; d_gene: NA; v_gene: TRBV4-3
CDR3nt: TGTGCCAGCAGCTCGGAGAATGAGCAGTTCTTC; CDR3aa: CASSSENEQFF; abundance: few; j_gene: TRBJ2-1; d_gene: NA; v_gene: TRBV13
CDR3nt: TGTGCCAGTAGTATCGAGGGGAACTATGGCTACACCTTC; CDR3aa: CASSIEGNYGYTF; abundance: NA; j_gene: TRBJ1-2; d_gene: NA; v_gene: TRBV19
CDR3nt: TGTGCCAGCAGCCCGGACAGAGCAACTAATGAAAAACTGTTTTTT; CDR3aa: CASSPDRATNEKLFF; abundance: NA; j_gene: TRBJ1-4; d_gene: NA; v_gene: TRBV5-4
CDR3nt: TGTGCCACCAGCAGAGACGCGGACTCTGATCACGAGCAGTACTTC; CDR3aa: CATSRDADSDHEQYF; abundance: NA; j_gene: TRBJ2-7; d_gene: NA; v_gene: TRBV15
CDR3nt: TGTGCCATCAGTGAGTCACTCGCAGACCTTAACTATGGCTACACCTTC; CDR3aa: CAISESLADLNYGYTF; abundance: NA; j_gene: TRBJ1-2; d_gene: NA; v_gene: TRBV10-3
CDR3nt: TGTGCCAGCAGCTACGGGACACTAAACACCGGGGAGCTGTTTTTT; CDR3aa: CASSYGTLNTGELFF; abundance: once; j_gene: TRBJ2-2; d_gene: NA; v_gene: TRBV13
CDR3nt: TGCGCCAGCACCCAAGTACGGGGGGCCGGGGAGACCCAGTACTTC; CDR3aa: CASTQVRGAGETQYF; abundance: NA; j_gene: TRBJ2-5; d_gene: NA; v_gene: TRBV23-1
CDR3nt: TGTGCCAGTAGAAACTCCGGGACAGGAAACTACGAGCAGTACTTC; CDR3aa: CASRNSGTGNYEQYF; abundance: few; j_gene: TRBJ2-7; d_gene: TRBD1; v_gene: TRBV19
CDR3nt: TGTGCCAGTACGCCAGCGGGGGCAGCTAATGAAAAACTGTTTTTT; CDR3aa: CASTPAGAANEKLFF; abundance: NA; j_gene: TRBJ1-4; d_gene: NA; v_gene: TRBV27
CDR3nt: TGTGCCAGCACCCACGGTGGACAGGGGCAGACTGAAGCTTTCTTT; CDR3aa: CASTHGGQGQTEAFF; abundance: NA; j_gene: TRBJ1-1; d_gene: TRBD1; v_gene: TRBV28
CDR3nt: TGTGCCAGCAGTGACCCTCGGGGGGGTGTTGAAAAACTGTTTTTT; CDR3aa: CASSDPRGGVEKLFF; abundance: NA; j_gene: TRBJ1-4; d_gene: NA; v_gene: TRBV25-1
CDR3nt: TGTGCCAGCAGTCCCTCTTCGGGACGAGATGGCTACACCTTC; CDR3aa: CASSPSSGRDGYTF; abundance: NA; j_gene: TRBJ1-2; d_gene: NA; v_gene: TRBV27
CDR3nt: TGCGCCAGCAGCCGGATTCGACAGGGCACCGGGGAGCTGTTTTTT; CDR3aa: CASSRIRQGTGELFF; abundance: NA; j_gene: TRBJ2-2; d_gene: TRBD1; v_gene: TRBV4-3
CDR3nt: TGTGCCACCAGCAGAGTAGTAGCGGGAGTAGGGGAGACCCAGTACTTC; CDR3aa: CATSRVVAGVGETQYF; abundance: NA; j_gene: TRBJ2-5; d_gene: TRBD2; v_gene: TRBV15
CDR3nt: TGTGCCAGCAGTTCCCCTAGGGGGGCGACTGAAGCTTTCTTT; CDR3aa: CASSSPRGATEAFF; abundance: NA; j_gene: TRBJ1-1; d_gene: NA; v_gene: TRBV6-5
CDR3nt: TGTGCCAGCTCACCGGGACAGGGGTTAGGCACACAAGAGACCCAGTACTTC; CDR3aa: CASSPGQGLGTQETQYF; abundance: NA; j_gene: TRBJ2-5; d_gene: TRBD1; v_gene: TRBV18
CDR3nt: TGCGCCAGCAATTCCGGGACTAGCGGGAGTACAGATACGCAGTATTTT; CDR3aa: CASNSGTSGSTDTQYF; abundance: once; j_gene: TRBJ2-3; d_gene: TRBD2; v_gene: TRBV5-1
CDR3nt: TGTGCCAGCAGCCGATGGATAGGCCCCCAATCCAATGAGCAGTTCTTC; CDR3aa: CASSRWIGPQSNEQFF; abundance: NA; j_gene: TRBJ2-1; d_gene: NA; v_gene: TRBV4-2
CDR3nt: TGTGCCAGCAGAGGACAGGGACTCTACGAGCAGTACTTC; CDR3aa: CASRGQGLYEQYF; abundance: NA; j_gene: TRBJ2-7; d_gene: TRBD1; v_gene: TRBV11-2
CDR3nt: TGTGCCAGCAGTCAAGGACAGGGAATGGTCTCTGGCTACACCTTC; CDR3aa: CASSQGQGMVSGYTF; abundance: NA; j_gene: TRBJ1-2; d_gene: TRBD1; v_gene: TRBV28
CDR3nt: TGTGCCAGCAGTTTAATCGGGAACACTGAAGCTTTCTTT; CDR3aa: CASSLIGNTEAFF; abundance: NA; j_gene: TRBJ1-1; d_gene: NA; v_gene: TRBV28
CDR3nt: TGTGCCAGCAGTCTTTCGACAGCGTCTGGAAACACCATATATTTT; CDR3aa: CASSLSTASGNTIYF; abundance: NA; j_gene: TRBJ1-3; d_gene: NA; v_gene: TRBV28
CDR3nt: TGTGCCAGCAGTGAAGCAGTACCGGGCGCGGCTTTCTTT; CDR3aa: CASSEAVPGAAFF; abundance: NA; j_gene: TRBJ1-1; d_gene: NA; v_gene: TRBV6-1
CDR3nt: TGTGCCAGCAGTCAAGACACTCCGAACCCGCAGCCCCAGCATTTT; CDR3aa: CASSQDTPNPQPQHF; abundance: NA; j_gene: TRBJ1-5; d_gene: NA; v_gene: TRBV28
CDR3nt: TGTGCCAGCAGCTTGACAGGGATGGGGACCCAGTACTTC; CDR3aa: CASSLTGMGTQYF; abundance: NA; j_gene: TRBJ2-5; d_gene: TRBD1; v_gene: TRBV27
CDR3nt: TGTGCCAGCAGTGCGACAGGGGGCCGGGATCAGCCCCAGCATTTT; CDR3aa: CASSATGGRDQPQHF; abundance: NA; j_gene: TRBJ1-5; d_gene: TRBD1; v_gene: TRBV6-1
CDR3nt: TGTGCCAGCAGCTTACCGCCCCCGGGACTTCCCTACGAGCAGTACTTC; CDR3aa: CASSLPPPGLPYEQYF; abundance: few; j_gene: TRBJ2-7; d_gene: NA; v_gene: TRBV11-2
CDR3nt: TGTGCCACTGGGGGAGACCTCTTCGAAGCTTTCTTT; CDR3aa: CATGGDLFEAFF; abundance: NA; j_gene: TRBJ1-1; d_gene: NA; v_gene: TRBV7-9
CDR3nt: TGTGCCAGTAGTACCACAGGTGTGAGGAACACTGAAGCTTTCTTT; CDR3aa: CASSTTGVRNTEAFF; abundance: NA; j_gene: TRBJ1-1; d_gene: NA; v_gene: TRBV19
CDR3nt: TGCGCCAGCAGCCCTGTACTAGCGGGAGGTTACGAGCAGTACTTC; CDR3aa: CASSPVLAGGYEQYF; abundance: NA; j_gene: TRBJ2-7; d_gene: TRBD2; v_gene: TRBV4-1
CDR3nt: TGTGCCAGCAGCTTAGCGCCGGGGGCGGGAGAGACCCAGTACTTC; CDR3aa: CASSLAPGAGETQYF; abundance: NA; j_gene: TRBJ2-5; d_gene: NA; v_gene: TRBV7-8
CDR3nt: TGTGCCAGCAGCCTGCGGGACCTCTCCTACGAGCAGTACTTC; CDR3aa: CASSLRDLSYEQYF; abundance: once; j_gene: TRBJ2-7; d_gene: NA; v_gene: TRBV5-4
CDR3nt: TGTGCCAGCAGTGGGGAGCCCGGGGAGCTGTTTTTT; CDR3aa: CASSGEPGELFF; abundance: once; j_gene: TRBJ2-2; d_gene: NA; v_gene: TRBV25-1
CDR3nt: TGTGCCAGCAGCTTGGGGCCAATCCTTAATGAAAAACTGTTTTTT; CDR3aa: CASSLGPILNEKLFF; abundance: NA; j_gene: TRBJ1-4; d_gene: NA; v_gene: TRBV5-6
CDR3nt: TGTGCCAGCAGGTGGGCCACCGGGTCCGGGGAGCTGTTTTTT; CDR3aa: CASRWATGSGELFF; abundance: once; j_gene: TRBJ2-2; d_gene: NA; v_gene: TRBV27
CDR3nt: TGTGCCAGTACCGGCCAGGGGATTGGCTACACCTTC; CDR3aa: CASTGQGIGYTF; abundance: NA; j_gene: TRBJ1-2; d_gene: NA; v_gene: TRBV19
CDR3nt: TGTGCCATCAGGACCACTAGCGGGGGTGCCTCCTACGAGCAGTACTTC; CDR3aa: CAIRTTSGGASYEQYF; abundance: NA; j_gene: TRBJ2-7; d_gene: TRBD2; v_gene: TRBV10-3
CDR3nt: TGTGCCACCAGCAGAGATCCTACAGGGGAGCAGTACTTC; CDR3aa: CATSRDPTGEQYF; abundance: once; j_gene: TRBJ2-7; d_gene: NA; v_gene: TRBV15
CDR3nt: TGTGCCAGCACCGGACAGGGTTGGACCGGGGAGCTGTTTTTT; CDR3aa: CASTGQGWTGELFF; abundance: once; j_gene: TRBJ2-2; d_gene: TRBD1; v_gene: TRBV7-2